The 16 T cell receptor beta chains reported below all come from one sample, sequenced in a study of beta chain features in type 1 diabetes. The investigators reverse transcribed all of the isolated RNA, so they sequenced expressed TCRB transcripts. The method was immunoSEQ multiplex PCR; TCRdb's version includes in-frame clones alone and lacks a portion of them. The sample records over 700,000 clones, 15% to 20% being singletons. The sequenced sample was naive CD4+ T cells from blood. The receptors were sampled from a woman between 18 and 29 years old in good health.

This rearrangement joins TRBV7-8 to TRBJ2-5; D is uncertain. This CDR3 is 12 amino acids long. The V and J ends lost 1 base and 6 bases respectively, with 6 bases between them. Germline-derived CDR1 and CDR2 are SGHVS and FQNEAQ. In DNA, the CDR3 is TGTGCCAGCAGCTTAGATCGCAAGACCCAGTACTTC. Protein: CASSLDRKTQYF.

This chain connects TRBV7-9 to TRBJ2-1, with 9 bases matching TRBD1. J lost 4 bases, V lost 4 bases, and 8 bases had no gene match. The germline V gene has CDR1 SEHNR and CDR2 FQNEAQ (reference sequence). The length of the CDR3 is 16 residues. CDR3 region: CASSWDRATSYNEQFF. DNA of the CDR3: TGTGCCAGCAGCTGGGACAGGGCTACGAGTTACAATGAGCAGTTCTTC.

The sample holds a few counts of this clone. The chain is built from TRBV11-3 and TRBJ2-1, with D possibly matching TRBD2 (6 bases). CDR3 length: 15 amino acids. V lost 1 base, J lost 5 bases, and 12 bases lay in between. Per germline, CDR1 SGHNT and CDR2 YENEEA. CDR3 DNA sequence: TGTGCCAGCAGCTTAGCACTAGCTAGGGACAATGAGCAGTTCTTC. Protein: CASSLALARDNEQFF.

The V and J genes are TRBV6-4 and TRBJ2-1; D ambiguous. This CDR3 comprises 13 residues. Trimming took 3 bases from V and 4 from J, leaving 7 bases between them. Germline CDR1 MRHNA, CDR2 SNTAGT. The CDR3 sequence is CASSEDPYNEQFF. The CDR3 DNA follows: TGTGCCAGCAGTGAGGATCCGTACAATGAGCAGTTCTTC.

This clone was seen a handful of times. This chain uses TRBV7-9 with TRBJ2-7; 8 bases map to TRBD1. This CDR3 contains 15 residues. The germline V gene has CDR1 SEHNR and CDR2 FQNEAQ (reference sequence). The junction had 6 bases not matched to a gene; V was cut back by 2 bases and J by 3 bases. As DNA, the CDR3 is TGTGCCAGCAGCTTAAGGACAGGGACCTACTACGAGCAGTACTTC. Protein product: CASSLRTGTYYEQYF.

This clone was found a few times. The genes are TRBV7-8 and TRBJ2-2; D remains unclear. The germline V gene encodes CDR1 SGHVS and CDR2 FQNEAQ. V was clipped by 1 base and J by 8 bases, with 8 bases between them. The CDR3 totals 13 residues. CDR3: CASSLEYSGELFF. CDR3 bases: TGTGCCAGCAGCTTAGAGTATTCTGGGGAGCTGTTTTTT.

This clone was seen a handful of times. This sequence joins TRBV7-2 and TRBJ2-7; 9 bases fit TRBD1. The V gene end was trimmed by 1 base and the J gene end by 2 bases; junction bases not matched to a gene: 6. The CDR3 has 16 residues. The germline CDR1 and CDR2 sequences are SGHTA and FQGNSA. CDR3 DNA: TGTGCCAGCAGCTTAGGGGCCGGGACAGGGCCCTACGAGCAGTACTTC. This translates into CASSLGAGTGPYEQYF.

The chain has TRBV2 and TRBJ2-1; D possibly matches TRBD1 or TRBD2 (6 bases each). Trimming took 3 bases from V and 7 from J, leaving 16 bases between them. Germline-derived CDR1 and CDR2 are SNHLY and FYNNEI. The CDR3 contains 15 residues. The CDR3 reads CASSEVGGRWNEQFF. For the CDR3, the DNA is TGTGCCAGCAGTGAGGTTGGGGGGCGCTGGAATGAGCAGTTCTTC.

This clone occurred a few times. DNA for the CDR3: TGTGCCAGTAGCCCGGACAGGGCCTCCTACAATGAGCAGTTCTTC. It encodes CASSPDRASYNEQFF. The chain recombines TRBV19 with TRBJ2-1; TRBD1 aligns across 8 bases. V lost 6 bases to trimming and J lost 0 bases; unmatched junction nucleotides: 4. Germline CDR1 LNHDA, CDR2 SQIVND (reference sequence). The CDR3 is made up of 15 amino acids.

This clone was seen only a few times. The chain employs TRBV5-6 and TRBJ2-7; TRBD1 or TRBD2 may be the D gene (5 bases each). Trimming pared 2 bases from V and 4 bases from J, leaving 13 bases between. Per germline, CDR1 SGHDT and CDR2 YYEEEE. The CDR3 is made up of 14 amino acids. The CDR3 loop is CASSLAGTQYEQYF. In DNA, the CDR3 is TGTGCCAGCAGCTTAGCCGGGACCCAGTACGAGCAGTACTTC.

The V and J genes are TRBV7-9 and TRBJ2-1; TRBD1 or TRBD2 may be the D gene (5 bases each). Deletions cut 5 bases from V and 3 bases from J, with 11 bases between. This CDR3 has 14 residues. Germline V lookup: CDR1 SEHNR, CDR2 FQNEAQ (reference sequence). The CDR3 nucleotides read TGTGCCAGCAGCCAGGGACCGAACTACAATGAGCAGTTCTTC. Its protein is CASSQGPNYNEQFF.

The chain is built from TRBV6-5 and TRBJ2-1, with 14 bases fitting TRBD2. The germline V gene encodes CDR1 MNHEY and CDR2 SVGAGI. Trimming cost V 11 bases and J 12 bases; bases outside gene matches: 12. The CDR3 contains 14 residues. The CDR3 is CAAKPRLAGGTQFF. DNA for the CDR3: TGTGCCGCCAAGCCCCGACTAGCGGGAGGGACGCAGTTCTTC.

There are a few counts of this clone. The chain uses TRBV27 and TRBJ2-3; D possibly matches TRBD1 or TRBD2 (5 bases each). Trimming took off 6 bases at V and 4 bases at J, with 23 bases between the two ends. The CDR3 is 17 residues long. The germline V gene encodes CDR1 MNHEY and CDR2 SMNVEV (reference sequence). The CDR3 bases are TGTGCCAGCAGCCCACGTTGGGGACCTCTCTCTCCAGATACGCAGTATTTT. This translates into CASSPRWGPLSPDTQYF.

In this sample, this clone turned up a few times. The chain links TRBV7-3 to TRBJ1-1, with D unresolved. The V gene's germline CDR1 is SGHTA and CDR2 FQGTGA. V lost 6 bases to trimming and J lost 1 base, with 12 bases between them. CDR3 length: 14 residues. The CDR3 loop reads CASSRLGQNTEAFF. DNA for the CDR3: TGTGCCAGCAGTCGCCTGGGCCAGAACACTGAAGCTTTCTTT.

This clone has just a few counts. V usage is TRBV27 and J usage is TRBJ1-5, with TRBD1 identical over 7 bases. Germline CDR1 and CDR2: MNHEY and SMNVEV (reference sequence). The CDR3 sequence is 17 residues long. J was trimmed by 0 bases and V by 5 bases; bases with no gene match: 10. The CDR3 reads CASSPRTGLYSNQPQHF. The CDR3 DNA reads TGTGCCAGCAGTCCACGGACAGGCCTGTATAGCAATCAGCCCCAGCATTTT.

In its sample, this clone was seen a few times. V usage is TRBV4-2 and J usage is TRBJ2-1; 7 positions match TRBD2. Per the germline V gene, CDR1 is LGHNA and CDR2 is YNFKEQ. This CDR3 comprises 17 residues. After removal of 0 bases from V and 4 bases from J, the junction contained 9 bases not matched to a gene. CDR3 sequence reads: CASSQDGLLAFYNEQFF. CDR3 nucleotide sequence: TGTGCCAGCAGCCAAGACGGCCTACTAGCGTTTTACAATGAGCAGTTCTTC.